Sequencing of this T cell receptor (beta chain) was carried out in a study of cytomegalovirus exposure and HLA in healthy donors. Findings of the study overall: Some V segments, including TRBV6-2 and TRBV6-3, were excluded as indistinguishable.

Of note for this clone: Its specificity is unknown.

The CDR3 has 14 residues. The ends lost 4 bases at V and 2 bases at J; junction bases unmatched: 4. Germline V gene data show CDR1 as MNHNS and CDR2 as SASEGT. PCR used 60 Vbeta primers and 13 Jbeta primers. The protocol was immunoSEQ multiplex PCR, while the TCRdb copy is restricted to in-frame clones and leaves out a portion. The sample consists of 150,000 to 200,000 clones, roughly 80% of them appearing once. This TCR derives from a man in his forties or fifties in good health and CMV-seropositive. Input material: PBMCs. The chain is built from TRBV6-1 and TRBJ1-2; 7 bases are a match to TRBD1. CDR3 DNA: TGTGCCAGCAGTGCAGGGACAGCAAACTATGGCTACACCTTC. It translates to CASSAGTANYGYTF.